Each of the 21 T cell receptor beta chains below was sequenced from the same sample in a study of CD8 T cells in Susac syndrome. The authors reverse transcribed 0.5 to 1 ug RNA with random hexamers. MiXCR, run by TCRdb on the immunoSEQ multiplex PCR reads, gives a single entry per CDR3 protein. The sample includes about 250,000 distinct CDR3 sequences, around 93% seen only once; the top ten take approximately 0.07%. Sequencing input: CD4+ T cells from PBMCs. These receptors originate from a human donor with multiple sclerosis.

The chain uses TRBV2 and TRBJ2-4; 9 bases are shared with TRBD2. The trim removed 7 bases at V and 6 bases at J, leaving 1 base unmatched. The CDR3 is 12 residues long. In germline, CDR1 is SNHLY, CDR2 FYNNEI. In DNA form, the CDR3 reads TGTGCCAGCACTAGCGGGACAAACATTCAGTACTTC. Its translation is CASTSGTNIQYF.

V and J are TRBV20-1 and TRBJ2-5, with 14 positions matching TRBD2. J was trimmed by 4 bases and V by 6 bases; bases with no gene match: 7. Germline V CDR1 and CDR2: DFQATT, SNEGSKA (reference sequence). The CDR3 length is 15 residues. Here the CDR3 DNA reads TGCAGTGCCCCTCCCGGGACTAGCGGGGGAGAGACCCAGTACTTC. It is translated as CSAPPGTSGGETQYF.

This clonotype was counted once. The rearrangement joins TRBV20-1 to TRBJ1-5; maybe TRBD1 (6 bases). V lost 3 bases and J lost 1, with 13 bases in between. Germline CDR1 is DFQATT and CDR2 is SNEGSKA (reference sequence). The CDR3 contains 15 residues. The CDR3 sequence is CSARDSRWSNQPQHF. The CDR3 bases are TGCAGTGCTAGGGACAGTAGATGGAGCAATCAGCCCCAGCATTTT.

V is TRBV20-1 and J is TRBJ1-5; D gene unclear. Trimming took 3 bases from V and 0 from J, leaving 9 bases between them. Germline values: CDR1 DFQATT, CDR2 SNEGSKA (reference sequence). This CDR3 is 14 amino acids long. The CDR3 loop is CSAREDNSNQPQHF. The CDR3 DNA reads as TGCAGTGCTAGGGAAGACAATAGCAATCAGCCCCAGCATTTT.

The chain couples TRBV6-5 to TRBJ1-1; possible D gene TRBD1, 5 bases. Germline V gives CDR1 MNHEY, CDR2 SVGAGI. The CDR3 has 14 amino acids. V lost 0 bases to trimming and J lost 10 bases, with 15 bases between them. The CDR3 nucleotides are TGTGCCAGCAGTTACTCGAGATCCCCGGGGGTAGCTTTCTTT. Amino acid sequence: CASSYSRSPGVAFF.

The chain couples TRBV20-1 to TRBJ2-2; 15 nucleotides line up with TRBD2. The CDR3 totals 16 residues. Germline V gives CDR1 DFQATT, CDR2 SNEGSKA (reference sequence). V shed 6 bases, J shed 7 bases, and the junction held 9 bases outside the gene matches. CDR3 nucleotides: TGCAGTGCGAGGACTAGCGGGAGGGCAAGGGGCGGGGAGCTGTTTTTT. Its translation is CSARTSGRARGGELFF.

In its sample, this clonotype was seen a few times. The chain is built from TRBV5-1 and TRBJ2-3, with TRBD2 matching over 9 bases. The CDR3 consists of 14 residues. In germline, CDR1 is SGHRS, CDR2 YFSETQ. Trimming cost V 4 bases and J 6 bases; bases outside gene matches: 6. CDR3 in DNA: TGCGCCAGCAGCCGGGGACTAGCTGCCGATACGCAGTATTTT. This sequence encodes CASSRGLAADTQYF.

The chain recombines TRBV19 with TRBJ2-6, with D uncertain. Trimming removed 6 bases from V and 0 bases from J, with 3 bases in between. Germline V gene sequence: CDR1 LNHDA, CDR2 SQIVND (reference sequence). CDR3 length equals 13 residues. The CDR3 loop reads CASRDSGANVLTF. For the CDR3, the DNA is TGTGCCAGTAGGGACTCTGGGGCCAACGTCCTGACTTTC.

The chain couples TRBV20-1 to TRBJ2-3; no reliable D call. The germline gives CDR1 DFQATT, CDR2 SNEGSKA (reference sequence). The V end was cut by 3 bases, the J end by 0 bases, with 7 bases between. This CDR3 is 13 amino acids long. CDR3 sequence: CSARTTSTDTQYF. In DNA, the CDR3 is TGCAGTGCTAGGACCACTAGCACAGATACGCAGTATTTT.

In DNA, the CDR3 is TGCGCCAGCAGTCCCTTCGGGACACGGCTCGACAATGAGCAGTTCTTC. Amino acids: CASSPFGTRLDNEQFF. The chain carries TRBV23-1 and TRBJ2-1, with D possibly being TRBD1 (6 bases). TRBV23-1 is an ORF, and what it does is uncertain. The CDR3 contains 16 residues. V dropped 4 bases and J dropped 5 bases, with 18 bases sitting between them.

The CDR3 DNA follows: TGTGCCTGGAGTGTAATGAGGGTTATGAACACTGAAGCTTTCTTT. Protein: CAWSVMRVMNTEAFF. The chain employs TRBV30 and TRBJ1-1; D not resolved. Per germline, CDR1 GTSNPN and CDR2 SVGIG (reference sequence). Trimming stripped 0 bases from V and 0 bases from J, with 11 bases between. The CDR3 is 15 residues long.

The chain uses TRBV6-2 or TRBV6-3 and TRBJ2-3; D not certain. This CDR3 is 15 amino acids long. Per germline, CDR1 MNHEY and CDR2 SVGEGT. V gave up 7 bases and J gave up 0 bases, with 14 bases separating them. The CDR3 region is CASTRIGTSTDTQYF. CDR3 DNA sequence: TGTGCCAGCACCAGAATTGGCACTAGCACAGATACGCAGTATTTT.

This clonotype has only one observation. This chain uses TRBV10-3 with TRBJ1-3, with D possibly TRBD1 on 6 matching bases. Germline V gene lookup returns CDR1 ENHRY and CDR2 SYGVKD. This CDR3 region has 21 residues. V lost 3 bases and J 0 bases, leaving 27 bases between the germline ends. CDR3 DNA: TGTGCCATCAGTGATCTCGGGGGGGCATCCGGCCCATCACTCTCTGGAAACACCATATATTTT. Translating it yields CAISDLGGASGPSLSGNTIYF.

This chain uses TRBV20-1 with TRBJ2-2; 9 bases map to TRBD2. V was pared by 1 base and J by 6 bases, with 12 bases of the junction left unmatched. Per germline, CDR1 DFQATT and CDR2 SNEGSKA (reference sequence). This CDR3 spans 17 amino acids. This CDR3 reads CSARVGTSTGTPGELFF. Written as DNA, the CDR3 is TGCAGTGCTAGAGTCGGGACTAGCACCGGGACCCCCGGGGAGCTGTTTTTT.

Turning to this clonotype: Compared with germline, one end of the junction differs, possibly owing to a read error. This chain uses TRBV7-7 with TRBJ2-6; D possibly corresponds to TRBD1 (9 bases). Germline values: CDR1 SSHAT, CDR2 FNYEAQ (reference sequence). The CDR3 runs 15 residues. CDR3 residues: CASSLAREGQGPLTF. The CDR3 nucleotides are TGTGCTAGCAGCTTAGCACGGGAGGGACAGGGTCCCCTGACTTTC.

The J gene is TRBJ1-2, the V gene TRBV7-9, with D tentatively TRBD1 (6 bases). The CDR3 length is 11 residues. Per germline, CDR1 SEHNR and CDR2 FQNEAQ (reference sequence). Trimming took off 8 bases at V and 9 bases at J, with 13 bases between the two ends. The CDR3 sequence is CASDGDTSYTF. The CDR3 coding sequence is TGTGCCAGCGATGGGGACACCAGCTACACCTTC.

The chain combines TRBV6-7 with TRBJ1-5; no clear D gene. TRBV6-7 is an ORF, with its function uncertain. The CDR3 is 17 amino acids. Trimming took off 2 bases at V and 1 base at J, with 15 bases between the two ends. The CDR3 DNA sequence: TGTGCCAGCAGTTACAGGACCGAGCGATGCAGCAATCAGCCCCAGCATTTT. Protein sequence: CASSYRTERCSNQPQHF.

The chain recombines TRBV6-6 with TRBJ2-7; 8 nucleotides align to TRBD2. Trimming at V came to 6 bases and at J to 0 bases, leaving 7 bases not matched to a gene. Per germline, CDR1 MNHNY and CDR2 SVGAGI (reference sequence). The CDR3 loop spans 15 amino acids. The CDR3 region is CASRQTSGASYEQYV. DNA for the CDR3: TGTGCCAGCAGGCAAACTAGCGGAGCCTCCTACGAGCAGTACGTC.

The CDR3 spells CASSHPPGQGARGANVLTF. In DNA, the CDR3 is TGTGCCAGCAGCCACCCTCCGGGACAGGGGGCGAGGGGGGCCAACGTCCTGACTTTC. The chain recombines TRBV3-1 with TRBJ2-6, with 12 bases aligning to TRBD1. The CDR3 sequence is 19 residues long. V shed 3 bases, J shed 4 bases, and the junction held 10 bases outside the gene matches. Germline assignment: CDR1 LGHDT and CDR2 YNNKEL (reference sequence).

The chain joins TRBV10-1 to TRBJ1-1; TRBD1 is a possible D gene (5 bases). The CDR3 totals 14 residues. CDR1 is WNHNN, CDR2 SYGVQD, per germline (reference sequence). Trimming stripped 0 bases from V and 0 bases from J, with 5 bases between. The CDR3 sequence: CASSESTVNTEAFF. For the CDR3, the DNA is TGCGCCAGCAGTGAGTCGACAGTGAACACTGAAGCTTTCTTT.

This chain uses TRBV19 with TRBJ2-7, with D hard to call. Germline lookup yields CDR1 LNHDA and CDR2 SQIVND (reference sequence). The CDR3 is 16 residues long. With 3 bases removed from V and 3 bases from J, the gap between germline ends came to 18 bases. CDR3 in DNA: TGTGCCAGTAGTATTCGGTTCACATTCGCCTACTACGAGCAGTACTTC. Translation: CASSIRFTFAYYEQYF.